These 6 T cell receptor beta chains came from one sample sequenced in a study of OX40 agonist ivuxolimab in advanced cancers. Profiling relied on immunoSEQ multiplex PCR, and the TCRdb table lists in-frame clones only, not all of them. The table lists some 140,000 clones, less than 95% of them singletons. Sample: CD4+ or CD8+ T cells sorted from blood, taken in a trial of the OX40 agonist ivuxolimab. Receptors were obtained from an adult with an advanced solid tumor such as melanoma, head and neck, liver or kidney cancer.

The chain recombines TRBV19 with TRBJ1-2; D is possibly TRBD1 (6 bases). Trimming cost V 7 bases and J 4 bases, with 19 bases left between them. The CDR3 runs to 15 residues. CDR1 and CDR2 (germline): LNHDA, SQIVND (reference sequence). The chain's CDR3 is CASIDPGQGSYGYTF. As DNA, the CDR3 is TGTGCCAGTATCGACCCTGGGCAGGGGAGCTATGGCTACACCTTC.

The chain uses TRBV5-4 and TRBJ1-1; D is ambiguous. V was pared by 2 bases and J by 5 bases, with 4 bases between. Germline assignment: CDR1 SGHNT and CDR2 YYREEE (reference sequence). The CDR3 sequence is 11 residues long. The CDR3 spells CASSFGTEAFF. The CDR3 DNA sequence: TGTGCCAGCAGCTTTGGTACTGAAGCTTTCTTT.

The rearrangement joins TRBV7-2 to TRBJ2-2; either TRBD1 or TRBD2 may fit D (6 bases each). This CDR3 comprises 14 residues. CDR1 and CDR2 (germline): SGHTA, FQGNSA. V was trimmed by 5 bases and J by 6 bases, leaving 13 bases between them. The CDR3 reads CASSPIRGAGELFF. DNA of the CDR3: TGTGCCAGCAGCCCGATAAGGGGGGCCGGGGAGCTGTTTTTT. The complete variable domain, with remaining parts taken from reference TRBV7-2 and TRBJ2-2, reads GAGVSQSPSNKVTEKGKDVELRCDPISGHTALYWYRQSLGQGLEFLIYFQGNSAPDKSGLPSDRFSAERTGGSVSTLTIQRTQQEDSAVYLCASSPIRGAGELFFGEGSRLTVL.

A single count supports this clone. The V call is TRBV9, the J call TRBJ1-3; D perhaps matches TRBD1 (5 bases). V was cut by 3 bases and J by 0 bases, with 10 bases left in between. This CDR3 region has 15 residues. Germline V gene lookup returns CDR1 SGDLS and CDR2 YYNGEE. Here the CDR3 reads CASSASDSSGNTIYF. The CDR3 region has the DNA TGTGCCAGCAGCGCTTCAGACAGCTCTGGAAACACCATATATTTT.

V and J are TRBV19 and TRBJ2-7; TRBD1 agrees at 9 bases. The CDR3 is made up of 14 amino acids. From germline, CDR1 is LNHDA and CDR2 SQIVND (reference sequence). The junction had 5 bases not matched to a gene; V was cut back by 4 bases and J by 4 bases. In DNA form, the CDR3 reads TGTGCCAGTAGTAACACAGGGGGCGCGTACGAGCAGTACTTC. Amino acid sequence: CASSNTGGAYEQYF.

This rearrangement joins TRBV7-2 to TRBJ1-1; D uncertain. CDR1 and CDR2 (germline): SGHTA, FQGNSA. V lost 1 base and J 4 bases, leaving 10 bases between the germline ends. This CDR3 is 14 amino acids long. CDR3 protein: CASSLVAAGTEAFF. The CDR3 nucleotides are TGTGCCAGCAGCTTAGTTGCCGCCGGCACTGAAGCTTTCTTT.